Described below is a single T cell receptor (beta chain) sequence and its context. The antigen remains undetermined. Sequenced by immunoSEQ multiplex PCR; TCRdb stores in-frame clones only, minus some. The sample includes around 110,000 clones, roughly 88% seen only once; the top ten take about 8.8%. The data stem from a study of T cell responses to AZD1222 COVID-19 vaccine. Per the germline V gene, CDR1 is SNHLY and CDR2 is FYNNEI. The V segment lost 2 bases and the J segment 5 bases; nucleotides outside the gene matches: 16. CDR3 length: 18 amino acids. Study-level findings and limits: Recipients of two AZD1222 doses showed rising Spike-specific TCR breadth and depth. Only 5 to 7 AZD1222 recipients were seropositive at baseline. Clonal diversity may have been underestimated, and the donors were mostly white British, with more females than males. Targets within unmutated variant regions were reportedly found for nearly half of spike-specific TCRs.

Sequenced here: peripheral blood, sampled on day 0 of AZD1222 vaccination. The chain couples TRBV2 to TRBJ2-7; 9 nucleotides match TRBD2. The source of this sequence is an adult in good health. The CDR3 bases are TGTGCCAGCAGTGAAATGGGTCCAGTAGCGGGAGTAGTCAACGAGCAGTACTTC. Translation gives CASSEMGPVAGVVNEQYF. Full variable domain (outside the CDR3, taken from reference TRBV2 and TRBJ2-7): EPEVTQTPSHQVTQMGQEVILRCVPISNHLYFYWYRQILGQKVEFLVSFYNNEISEKSEIFDDQFSVERPDGSNFTLKIRSTKLEDSAMYFCASSEMGPVAGVVNEQYFGPGTRLTVT.